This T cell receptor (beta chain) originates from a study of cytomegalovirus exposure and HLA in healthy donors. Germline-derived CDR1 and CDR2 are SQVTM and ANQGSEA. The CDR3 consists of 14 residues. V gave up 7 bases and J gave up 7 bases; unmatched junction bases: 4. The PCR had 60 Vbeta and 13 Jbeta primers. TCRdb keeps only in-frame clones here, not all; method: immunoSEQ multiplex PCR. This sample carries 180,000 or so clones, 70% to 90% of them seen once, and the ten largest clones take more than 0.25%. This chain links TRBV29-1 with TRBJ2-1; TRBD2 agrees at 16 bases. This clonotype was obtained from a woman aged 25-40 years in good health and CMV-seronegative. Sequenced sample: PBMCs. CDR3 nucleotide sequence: TGCAGCGCAGGGACTAGCGGGGGGGCGAATGAGCAGTTCTTC. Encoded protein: CSAGTSGGANEQFF.